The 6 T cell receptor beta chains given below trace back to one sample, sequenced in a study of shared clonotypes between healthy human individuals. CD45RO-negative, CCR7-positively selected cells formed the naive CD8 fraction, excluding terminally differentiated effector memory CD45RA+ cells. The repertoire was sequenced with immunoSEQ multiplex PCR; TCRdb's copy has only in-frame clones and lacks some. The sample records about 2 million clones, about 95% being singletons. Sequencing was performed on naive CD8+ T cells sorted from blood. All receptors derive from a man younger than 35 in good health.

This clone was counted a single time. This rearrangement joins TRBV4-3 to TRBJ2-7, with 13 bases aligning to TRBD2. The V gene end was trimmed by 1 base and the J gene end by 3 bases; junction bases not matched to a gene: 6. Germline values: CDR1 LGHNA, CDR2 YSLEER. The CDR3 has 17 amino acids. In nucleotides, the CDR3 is TGCGCCAGCAGCCAAGTCTGGACTAGCGGGAGCGGCTACGAGCAGTACTTC. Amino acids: CASSQVWTSGSGYEQYF.

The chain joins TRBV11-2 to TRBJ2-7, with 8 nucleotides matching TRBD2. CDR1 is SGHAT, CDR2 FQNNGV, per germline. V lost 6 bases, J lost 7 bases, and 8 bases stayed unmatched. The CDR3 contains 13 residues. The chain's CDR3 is CASSSSGSGEQYF. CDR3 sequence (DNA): TGTGCCAGCAGTTCCAGCGGGAGTGGGGAGCAGTACTTC.

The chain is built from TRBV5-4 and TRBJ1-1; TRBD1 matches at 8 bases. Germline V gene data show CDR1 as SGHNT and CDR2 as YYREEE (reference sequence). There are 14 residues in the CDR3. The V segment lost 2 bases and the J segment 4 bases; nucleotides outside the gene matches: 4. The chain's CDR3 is CASSFTGGGTEAFF. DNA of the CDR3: TGTGCCAGCAGCTTTACAGGGGGAGGCACTGAAGCTTTCTTT.

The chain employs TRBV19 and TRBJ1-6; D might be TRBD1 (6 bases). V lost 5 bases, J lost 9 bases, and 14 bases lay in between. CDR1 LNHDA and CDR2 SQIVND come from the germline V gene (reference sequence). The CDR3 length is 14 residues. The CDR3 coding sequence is TGTGCCAGTAGTTTGATACAGGGCGGTTCACCCCTCCACTTT. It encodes CASSLIQGGSPLHF.

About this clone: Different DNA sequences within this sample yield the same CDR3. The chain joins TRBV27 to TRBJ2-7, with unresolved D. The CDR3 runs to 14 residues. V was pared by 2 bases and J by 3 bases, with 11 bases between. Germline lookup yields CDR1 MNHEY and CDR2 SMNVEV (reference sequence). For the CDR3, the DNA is TGTGCCAGCAGTTTAGGCCCTGGGATCTACGAGCAGTACTTC. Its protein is CASSLGPGIYEQYF.

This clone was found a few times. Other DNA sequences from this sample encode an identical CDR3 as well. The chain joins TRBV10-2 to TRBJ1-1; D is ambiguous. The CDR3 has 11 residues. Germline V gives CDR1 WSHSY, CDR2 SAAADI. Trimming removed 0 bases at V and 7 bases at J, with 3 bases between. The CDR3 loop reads CASSESGEAFF. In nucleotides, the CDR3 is TGCGCCAGCAGTGAGTCTGGTGAAGCTTTCTTT.